This T cell receptor beta chain was sequenced during a study of blood T cell repertoires in COVID-19. At the level of the study: Some COVID-19 samples were acute and others convalescent; all came from the United States, Italy and Spain. In each case, the material was cDNA or gDNA derived from T cells, B-cell-depleted T cells, or PBMCs.

The method was immunoSEQ multiplex PCR; TCRdb's version includes in-frame clones alone and lacks a portion of them. In the table there are 250,000 to 300,000 clones, 70% to 90% of which are singletons. Participants, about 18 to 95 years old, spanned fewer than 25 US areas. Cohort 3 recovery required two negative PCRs, clearance, or symptom resolution. Germline V gene data show CDR1 as MGHRA and CDR2 as YSYEKL. This CDR3 has 15 amino acids. V lost 1 base and J lost 0, with 9 bases in between. This chain connects TRBV4-1 to TRBJ1-1; the D gene is possibly TRBD1 (6 bases). The sequence derives from a woman in her 50s who had recovered from COVID-19. Sample: PBMCs or T cells enriched from blood (not recorded which). In DNA form, the CDR3 reads TGCGCCAGCAGCCAAGGGACAGCATTGAACACTGAAGCTTTCTTT. Amino acids: CASSQGTALNTEAFF.